These 24 T cell receptor beta chains originate from one sample sequenced in a study of blood T cell repertoires in COVID-19. Libraries were prepared by immunoSEQ multiplex PCR; TCRdb keeps only in-frame clonotypes and omits some of them. This repertoire shows roughly 200,000 clones, approximately 90% found once; its top ten account for approximately 6.1%. The material sequenced was peripheral blood. All receptors derive from a man older than 75 with acute or convalescent COVID-19.

The V and J genes are TRBV18 and TRBJ1-4; 9 bases line up with TRBD1. CDR3 size: 14 residues. V was pared by 3 bases and J by 7 bases, with 3 bases of the junction left unmatched. Germline loops: CDR1 KGHSH, CDR2 LQKENI. The CDR3 loop reads CASSPGTGSEKLFF. CDR3 DNA: TGTGCCAGCTCACCGGGGACAGGGTCTGAAAAACTGTTTTTT.

The CDR3 spells CASSHSTVSDYNEQFF. CDR3 sequence (DNA): TGTGCCAGCAGCCACTCGACGGTTAGCGACTACAATGAGCAGTTCTTC. The V and J genes are TRBV3-1 (or the pseudogene TRBV3-2) and TRBJ2-1, with D perhaps TRBD2 (5 bases). The CDR3 is 16 amino acids. Between the trimmed V and J ends, which lost 3 bases and 3 bases, there was a span of 15 bases. CDR1 and CDR2 from the germline V gene are LGHDT and YNNKEL (reference sequence).

The CDR3 nucleotides are TGTGCCAGCTCACGGGAGGGAATTAATAATTCACCCCTCCACTTT. It codes for CASSREGINNSPLHF. The chain links TRBV18 to TRBJ1-6; D unclear. The germline V gene has CDR1 KGHSH and CDR2 LQKENI. V lost 4 bases, J lost 5 bases, and 12 bases lay in between. This CDR3 is 15 amino acids long.

The chain employs TRBV28 and TRBJ1-1, with D perhaps TRBD1 (5 bases). Deletions cut 4 bases from V and 6 bases from J, with 15 bases between. The germline gives CDR1 MDHEN, CDR2 SYDVKM. The CDR3 length is 14 residues. Here the CDR3 reads CASSSLLGGAEAFF. The DNA for the CDR3 is TGTGCCAGCAGTTCCCTGCTCGGGGGAGCTGAAGCTTTCTTT.

The chain couples TRBV2 to TRBJ2-3; TRBD2 matches at 13 bases. There are 15 residues in the CDR3. Per germline, CDR1 SNHLY and CDR2 FYNNEI. The J segment lost 9 bases and the V segment lost 4 bases, leaving 7 bases of the junction unmatched. The CDR3 sequence is CASSALGTSGMTQYF. DNA of the CDR3: TGTGCCAGCAGTGCCTTGGGGACTAGCGGGATGACGCAGTATTTT.

The gene calls are TRBV14 and TRBJ2-1; D unclear. The V end was cut by 4 bases, the J end by 1 base, with 11 bases between. The CDR3 covers 15 residues. CDR1 and CDR2 from the germline V gene are SGHDN and FVKESK. The CDR3 here is CASSPRLNSYNEQFF. CDR3 nucleotide sequence: TGTGCCAGCAGCCCCCGACTGAATTCCTACAATGAGCAGTTCTTC.

The CDR3 DNA is TGTGCCAGCAGCCCAGGACAGGTCAATGAGCAGTTCTTC. Encoded protein: CASSPGQVNEQFF. V gene TRBV7-3 combines with J gene TRBJ2-1; 7 bases match TRBD1. Germline V gives CDR1 SGHTA, CDR2 FQGTGA. The CDR3 has 13 amino acids. V lost 5 bases to trimming and J lost 6 bases; unmatched junction nucleotides: 4.

The chain couples TRBV28 to TRBJ1-2; 7 positions agree with TRBD1. CDR1 is MDHEN, CDR2 SYDVKM, per germline. The CDR3 spans 12 residues. J lost 6 bases, V lost 6 bases, and 4 bases had no gene match. CDR3 sequence (DNA): TGTGCCAGCAGAACCGACAGGGATGGCTACACCTTC. This codes for CASRTDRDGYTF.

The chain carries TRBV6-5 and TRBJ1-5; 7 bases fit TRBD1. In germline, CDR1 is MNHEY, CDR2 SVGAGI. The trim removed 6 bases at V and 7 bases at J, leaving 12 bases unmatched. The CDR3 loop spans 15 amino acids. The CDR3, as DNA: TGTGCCAGCAGGATGTCAACAGGGGCCGGGCAGCCCCAGCATTTT. Translated, it gives CASRMSTGAGQPQHF.

The chain links TRBV4-2 to TRBJ2-7; 10 nucleotides match TRBD2. Germline V gene lookup returns CDR1 LGHNA and CDR2 YNFKEQ. The CDR3 spans 17 residues. V gave up 0 bases and J gave up 6 bases; unmatched junction bases: 11. CDR3 residues: CASSQDVGASGRGEQYV. The CDR3 region has the DNA TGTGCCAGCAGCCAAGATGTCGGTGCTAGCGGGAGAGGCGAGCAGTACGTC.

The chain carries TRBV19 and TRBJ2-5; TRBD1 is a possible D gene (6 bases). Germline CDR1 LNHDA, CDR2 SQIVND (reference sequence). This CDR3 spans 15 amino acids. Trimming took off 2 bases at V and 3 bases at J, with 13 bases between the two ends. The CDR3 here is CASSISRDTKETQYF. As DNA, the CDR3 is TGTGCCAGTAGTATAAGCCGGGACACAAAAGAGACCCAGTACTTC.

This clone was detected only a few times. V usage is TRBV5-1 and J usage is TRBJ1-1; 8 nucleotides agree with TRBD1. Germline CDR1 SGHRS, CDR2 YFSETQ. The V segment lost 4 bases and the J segment 4 bases; nucleotides outside the gene matches: 6. The CDR3 covers 14 residues. The CDR3 sequence: CASSLWTGSTEAFF. For the CDR3, the DNA is TGCGCCAGCAGCCTGTGGACAGGGAGCACTGAAGCTTTCTTT. The whole variable domain, remainder taken from reference TRBV5-1 and TRBJ1-1, is KAGVTQTPRYLIKTRGQQVTLSCSPISGHRSVSWYQQTPGQGLQFLFEYFSETQRNKGNFPGRFSGRQFSNSRSEMNVSTLELGDSALYLCASSLWTGSTEAFFGQGTRLTVV.

V and J are TRBV19 and TRBJ1-1, with 8 bases aligning to TRBD1. With 1 base clipped from V and 3 bases from J, the junction kept 13 bases outside the gene matches. The CDR3 sequence is 18 residues long. Germline-derived CDR1 and CDR2 are LNHDA and SQIVND (reference sequence). Here the CDR3 DNA reads TGTGCCAGTAGTATAGTGGGACAGGCGGGCGTGGGGGACACTGAAGCTTTCTTT. Amino acid sequence: CASSIVGQAGVGDTEAFF.

The chain recombines TRBV3-1 (or the pseudogene TRBV3-2) with TRBJ1-3; tentative D call: TRBD1 (6 bases). V gave up 1 base and J gave up 7 bases, with 14 bases separating them. CDR1 and CDR2 from the germline V gene are LGHDT and YNNKEL (reference sequence). This CDR3 has 15 amino acids. CDR3 amino acids: CASSQVNRAWNTIYF. In DNA, the CDR3 is TGTGCCAGCAGCCAAGTAAACAGGGCCTGGAACACCATATATTTT.

The chain uses TRBV18 and TRBJ1-2, with D uncertain. V was trimmed by 2 bases and J by 0 bases, leaving 7 bases between them. From germline, CDR1 is KGHSH and CDR2 LQKENI. This CDR3 comprises 14 residues. CDR3 amino acids: CASSPSQANYGYTF. The CDR3 bases are TGTGCCAGCTCACCAAGTCAGGCTAACTATGGCTACACCTTC.

The chain couples TRBV5-1 to TRBJ1-6, with D perhaps TRBD1 (5 bases). V was clipped by 0 bases and J by 10 bases, with 20 bases between them. The germline gives CDR1 SGHRS, CDR2 YFSETQ. CDR3 length: 17 residues. CDR3 DNA sequence: TGCGCCAGCAGCTTGGACATTACCGGGGGGGTGCAATCACCCCTCCACTTT. It is translated as CASSLDITGGVQSPLHF.

This rearrangement joins TRBV19 to TRBJ2-2, with a possible D match to TRBD2 (5 bases). The V and J ends lost 3 bases and 3 bases respectively, with 11 bases between them. This CDR3 comprises 15 residues. Germline loops: CDR1 LNHDA, CDR2 SQIVND (reference sequence). In DNA form, the CDR3 reads TGTGCCAGTAGTATTCCGTCGGGGTACACCGGGGAGCTGTTTTTT. Protein product: CASSIPSGYTGELFF. The full variable domain, completed using reference TRBV19 and TRBJ2-2, is DGGITQSPKYLFRKEGQNVTLSCEQNLNHDAMYWYRQDPGQGLRLIYYSQIVNDFQKGDIAEGYSVSREKKESFPLTVTSAQKNPTAFYLCASSIPSGYTGELFFGEGSRLTVL.

The rearrangement links TRBV5-6 to TRBJ2-1, with D maybe TRBD1 (6 bases). This CDR3 comprises 15 residues. Germline V CDR1 and CDR2: SGHDT, YYEEEE. Deletions cut 0 bases from V and 8 bases from J, with 15 bases between. CDR3 coding DNA: TGTGCCAGCAGCTTGGTGGTAAGGACAGTGGATGAGCAGTTCTTC. Translating gives CASSLVVRTVDEQFF.

The rearrangement links TRBV29-1 to TRBJ2-1; possibly TRBD2 for D (7 bases). The CDR3 runs to 13 residues. V was trimmed by 3 bases and J by 10 bases, leaving 16 bases between them. The germline V gene encodes CDR1 SQVTM and CDR2 ANQGSEA. The CDR3 bases are TGCAGCGTTGACGGACAGCCCGGGGGGGAGCAGTTCTTC. This codes for CSVDGQPGGEQFF.

In its sample, this clone was seen once. The chain recombines TRBV21-1 with TRBJ1-5; whether TRBD1, the table's D call, matches the DNA was not checked. TRBV21-1 is reported as a pseudogene. The CDR3 length is 16 residues. The CDR3 nucleotides read TGTGCCAGCAGCACGCAGACAGGGAATAGCAATCAGCCCCAGCATTTT. This translates into CASSTQTGNSNQPQHF.

The CDR3 spells CAWTGFPNYGYTF. The CDR3 nucleotides read TGTGCCTGGACAGGGTTTCCTAACTATGGCTACACCTTC. The rearrangement uses TRBV30 and TRBJ1-2, with a tentative D call TRBD1 (5 bases). With 4 bases removed from V and 0 bases from J, the gap between germline ends came to 9 bases. Germline values: CDR1 GTSNPN, CDR2 SVGIG (reference sequence). The CDR3 is 13 amino acids. The full variable domain, with the rest looked up from reference TRBV30 and TRBJ1-2, is SQTIHQWPATLVQPVGSPLSLECTVEGTSNPNLYWYRQAAGRGLQLLFYSVGIGQISSEVPQNLSASRPQDRQFILSSKKLLLSDSGFYLCAWTGFPNYGYTFGSGTRLTVV.

The gene calls are TRBV4-1 and TRBJ2-2; 11 bases fit TRBD2. Germline V gives CDR1 MGHRA, CDR2 YSYEKL. CDR3 length: 18 amino acids. The ends lost 4 bases at V and 0 bases at J; junction bases unmatched: 7. Here the CDR3 reads CASSPPGLAAPNTGELFF. The CDR3 DNA is TGCGCCAGCAGCCCACCGGGACTAGCGGCTCCGAACACCGGGGAGCTGTTTTTT.

This clone has just one count. The chain joins TRBV5-8 to TRBJ2-5; 8 bases align to TRBD2. The junction had 3 bases not matched to a gene; V was cut back by 0 bases and J by 5 bases. This CDR3 has 14 residues. Germline V gene lookup returns CDR1 SGHTS and CDR2 YDEGEE. This chain's CDR3 is CASSLAGGLETQYF. The CDR3 coding sequence is TGTGCCAGCAGCTTGGCGGGGGGGCTGGAGACCCAGTACTTC.

V gene TRBV25-1 combines with J gene TRBJ2-5, with 9 bases lining up with TRBD1. The CDR3 totals 14 residues. CDR1 MGHDK and CDR2 SYGVNS come from the germline V gene. V gave up 2 bases and J gave up 5 bases; unmatched junction bases: 3. The DNA for the CDR3 is TGTGCCAGCAGTGAAGGGGGGACAGGGGAGACCCAGTACTTC. Translated: CASSEGGTGETQYF. The whole variable domain, remainder taken from reference TRBV25-1 and TRBJ2-5, is EADIYQTPRYLVIGTGKKITLECSQTMGHDKMYWYQQDPGMELHLIHYSYGVNSTEKGDLSSESTVSRIRTEHFPLTLESARPSHTSQYLCASSEGGTGETQYFGPGTRLLVL.